These T cell receptor beta chains were read from a single sample in a study of cytomegalovirus exposure and HLA in healthy donors. Only in-frame clones appear in the TCRdb table, and some are missing; sequencing was by immunoSEQ multiplex PCR. The data show roughly 100,000 clones, over 65% seen once. Sequenced sample: PBMCs. Receptor source: a man aged 35 to 55 in good health and CMV-seropositive. Each CDR3 is given with its conserved first and last residue. Each record gives: V gene, J gene, D gene, CDR3 DNA, CDR3 protein. A D gene is named only where the DNA matches it firmly.

V gene: TRBV25-1
J gene: TRBJ2-5
D gene: -
CDR3 DNA: TGTGCCAGCAGTGAATTTTCGGGTTCCCAAGAGACCCAGTACTTC
CDR3 protein: CASSEFSGSQETQYF

V gene: TRBV4-2
J gene: TRBJ1-4
D gene: -
CDR3 DNA: TGTGCCAGCAGCCAAGAGGGGTTTCGGGGATTCGATGAAAAACTGTTTTTT
CDR3 protein: CASSQEGFRGFDEKLFF

V gene: TRBV30
J gene: TRBJ1-2
D gene: -
CDR3 DNA: TGTGCCTGGGGGACCTTGACAGGACAGACCTATGGCTACACCTTC
CDR3 protein: CAWGTLTGQTYGYTF

V gene: TRBV5-4
J gene: TRBJ2-7
D gene: -
CDR3 DNA: TGTGCCAGCAGCGTCAGGGGAATCTACGAGCAGTACTTC
CDR3 protein: CASSVRGIYEQYF

V gene: TRBV7-2
J gene: TRBJ1-1
D gene: -
CDR3 DNA: TGTGCCAGCAGCACCCTCGCGGGTAACACTGAAGCTTTCTTT
CDR3 protein: CASSTLAGNTEAFF

V gene: TRBV7-9
J gene: TRBJ2-5
D gene: -
CDR3 DNA: TGTGCCAGCAGCTTAGTCGTGACTCCAGAAGAGACCCAGTACTTC
CDR3 protein: CASSLVVTPEETQYF

V gene: TRBV5-8
J gene: TRBJ1-2
D gene: -
CDR3 DNA: TGTGCCAGCAGCTTGGCCGTCAGGCCCACTTTAACTAACTATGGCTACACCTTC
CDR3 protein: CASSLAVRPTLTNYGYTF

V gene: TRBV4-1
J gene: TRBJ2-4
D gene: -
CDR3 DNA: TGCGCCAGCAGCCAAGAGCGATGGGGAGTAAACATTCAGTACTTC
CDR3 protein: CASSQERWGVNIQYF

V gene: TRBV30
J gene: TRBJ2-2
D gene: -
CDR3 DNA: TGTGCCTGGAGTTACACGAACACCGGGGAGCTGTTTTTT
CDR3 protein: CAWSYTNTGELFF

V gene: TRBV2
J gene: TRBJ1-6
D gene: -
CDR3 DNA: TGTGCCAGCAGGGAGACGTCTAATTCACCCCTCCACTTT
CDR3 protein: CASRETSNSPLHF

V gene: TRBV10-3
J gene: TRBJ2-5
D gene: TRBD2
CDR3 DNA: TGTGCCATCAGCTACGGACTAGCGGGAGGGGGAGAGACCCAGTACTTC
CDR3 protein: CAISYGLAGGGETQYF

V gene: TRBV7-2
J gene: TRBJ2-7
D gene: TRBD1
CDR3 DNA: TGTGCCAGCAGCTTAGGCAACAGGGGAGCGGCCTACGAGCAGTACTTC
CDR3 protein: CASSLGNRGAAYEQYF

V gene: TRBV25-1
J gene: TRBJ1-4
D gene: TRBD1
CDR3 DNA: TGTGCCAGCAGTGGGAACAGGGGGGGTGAAAAACTGTTTTTT
CDR3 protein: CASSGNRGGEKLFF

V gene: TRBV7-2
J gene: TRBJ1-2
D gene: TRBD1
CDR3 DNA: TGTGCCAGCAGGAAAGGGACAGGCTTTGGATATGGCTACACCTTC
CDR3 protein: CASRKGTGFGYGYTF

V gene: TRBV28
J gene: TRBJ2-1
D gene: TRBD1
CDR3 DNA: TGTGCCAGCAGTTTGACAGGGGGCAATGAGCAGTTCTTC
CDR3 protein: CASSLTGGNEQFF

V gene: TRBV29-1
J gene: TRBJ2-3
D gene: TRBD2
CDR3 DNA: TGCAGCGTTGAAGGACTAGCGGGAGGCACAGATACGCAGTATTTT
CDR3 protein: CSVEGLAGGTDTQYF

V gene: TRBV27
J gene: TRBJ2-7
D gene: TRBD1
CDR3 DNA: TGTGCCAGCAGTGGGGTGGGACAGGGCTACTACGAGCAGTACTTC
CDR3 protein: CASSGVGQGYYEQYF